This entry describes one T cell receptor beta chain. This record belongs to a study of cytomegalovirus exposure and HLA in healthy donors. The CDR3 is 12 residues long. V dropped 4 bases and J dropped 6; count of bases not matched to a gene: 2. From germline, CDR1 is MNHEY and CDR2 SVGAGI. TCRdb's copy holds only in-frame clones and misses some; the assay was immunoSEQ multiplex PCR. Here the sample spans roughly 150,000 clones, 96% being singletons. Material: PBMCs. The TCR was taken from a woman aged 18-29 years in good health and CMV-seronegative. The rearrangement uses TRBV6-5 and TRBJ1-2, with 7 bases identical to TRBD1. The CDR3 reads CASSFTGDGYTF. CDR3 DNA sequence: TGTGCCAGCAGTTTCACAGGGGATGGCTACACCTTC.